Detailed here is one T cell receptor beta chain. This sample was included in a study of shared clonotypes between healthy human individuals. Trimming left V 11 bases short and J 8 bases short, with 13 bases between. The CDR3 is 11 residues long. CDR1 is LNHDA, CDR2 SQIVND, per germline (reference sequence). Naive CD8 isolation took CD45RO-negative cells positively selected for CCR7 and excluded terminally differentiated effector memory CD45RA+ cells. Libraries were prepared by immunoSEQ multiplex PCR; TCRdb keeps only in-frame clonotypes and omits some of them. The sample holds hundreds of thousands of clones, around 96% seen once.

The specimen was naive CD8+ T cells sorted from blood. The receptor comes from a woman in her twenties or thirties in good health. V is TRBV19 and J is TRBJ2-1, with unresolved D. The CDR3 reads CAVQQFHEQFF. The CDR3 DNA is TGTGCCGTTCAGCAGTTCCATGAGCAGTTCTTC. Complete variable domain (other parts from reference TRBV19 and TRBJ2-1): DGGITQSPKYLFRKEGQNVTLSCEQNLNHDAMYWYRQDPGQGLRLIYYSQIVNDFQKGDIAEGYSVSREKKESFPLTVTSAQKNPTAFYLCAVQQFHEQFFGPGTRLTVL.